The clone carrying this T cell receptor (beta chain) was observed at least ten times. Its antigen is still unknown. Authors' methods: What underpinned the distant-metastasis classifier for papillary thyroid cancer was the set of CDR3 differences across clinicopathological groups. Via MiXCR, TCRdb re-called the PCR reads. Clone size and V and J calls follow TCRdb, not the original study. Altogether more than 70,000 clones are present, less than 10% being singletons, with the ten largest covering roughly 10%. This sample is part of a study of metastatic and nonmetastatic thyroid tumors. In the study overall: Malignant and benign thyroid patients had repertoires compared in peripheral blood and tumor or nodule tissue. Study-level results: In both blood and tumor samples, TCR beta diversity was reported significantly higher for malignant than benign nodules.

CDR1 is SGHDN and CDR2 is FVKESK in the germline V gene. This CDR3 spans 15 amino acids. V lost 4 bases and J lost 5, with 15 bases in between. None of the patients had undergone any treatment ahead of thyroid surgery. V and J are TRBV14 and TRBJ2-1; D tentatively fits TRBD1 or TRBD2 (5 bases each). The clonotype comes from a female donor with papillary thyroid cancer or a benign thyroid nodule (not recorded which). Some clones in this sample may be carry-over from other donors' samples. Material: blood. For the CDR3, the DNA is TGTGCCAGCAGCCCCCTTCGGGGCAGAAACAATGAGCAGTTCTTC. Translating gives CASSPLRGRNNEQFF.